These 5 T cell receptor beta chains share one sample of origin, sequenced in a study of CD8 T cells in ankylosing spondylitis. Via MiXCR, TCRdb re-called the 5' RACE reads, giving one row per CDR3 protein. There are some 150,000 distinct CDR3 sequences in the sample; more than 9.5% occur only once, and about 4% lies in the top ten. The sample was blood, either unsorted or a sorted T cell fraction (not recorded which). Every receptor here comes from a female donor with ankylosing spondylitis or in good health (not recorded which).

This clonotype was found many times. CDR3 loop: CASSFYLQDNEQFF. In DNA form, the CDR3 reads TGCGCCAGCAGCTTCTACTTGCAGGACAATGAGCAGTTCTTC. The chain couples TRBV5-1 to TRBJ2-1; D is uncertain. The CDR3 extends over 14 amino acids. V was cut by 2 bases and J by 5 bases, with 11 bases left in between. Germline V gives CDR1 SGHRS, CDR2 YFSETQ.

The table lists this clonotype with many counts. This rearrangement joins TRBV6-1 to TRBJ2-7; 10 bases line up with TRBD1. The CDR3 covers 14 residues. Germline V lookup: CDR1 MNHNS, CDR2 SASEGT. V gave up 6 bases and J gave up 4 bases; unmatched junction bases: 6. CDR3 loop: CASRRQGAWYEQYF. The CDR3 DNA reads TGTGCCAGCAGAAGACAGGGGGCATGGTACGAGCAGTACTTC.

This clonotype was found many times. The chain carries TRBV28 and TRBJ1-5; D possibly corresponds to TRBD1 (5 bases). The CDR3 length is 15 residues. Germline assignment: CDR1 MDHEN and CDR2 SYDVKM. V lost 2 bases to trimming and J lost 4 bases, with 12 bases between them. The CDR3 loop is CASSLTFRGNQPQHF. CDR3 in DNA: TGTGCCAGCAGTTTAACCTTTAGGGGTAATCAGCCCCAGCATTTT.

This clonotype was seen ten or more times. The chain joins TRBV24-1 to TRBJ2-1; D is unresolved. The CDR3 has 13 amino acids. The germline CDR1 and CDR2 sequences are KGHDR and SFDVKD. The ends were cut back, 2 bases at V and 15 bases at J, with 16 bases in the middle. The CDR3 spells CATSDSTGVSGFF. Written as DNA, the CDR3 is TGTGCCACCAGTGATTCGACCGGAGTTAGTGGGTTCTTC.

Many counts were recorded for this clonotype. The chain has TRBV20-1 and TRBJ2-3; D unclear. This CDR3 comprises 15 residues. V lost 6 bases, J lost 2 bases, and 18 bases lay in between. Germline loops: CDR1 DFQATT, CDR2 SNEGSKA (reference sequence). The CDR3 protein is CSANPVAELTDTQYF. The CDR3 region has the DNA TGCAGTGCCAACCCGGTCGCGGAGCTCACAGATACGCAGTATTTT.